The sequence of this T cell receptor (beta chain) was determined in a study of blood T cell repertoires in COVID-19. The CDR3 is 13 amino acids. The germline CDR1 and CDR2 sequences are MDHEN and SYDVKM. V was shortened by 8 bases and J by 7 bases, with 18 bases between the two germline ends. Clones were read by immunoSEQ multiplex PCR, and TCRdb kept only the in-frame ones, dropping some. The data show 250,000 to 300,000 clones, more than 70% seen once. Sequencing input: peripheral blood. This chain links TRBV28 with TRBJ2-7; perhaps TRBD2 as D (6 bases). The sequence was obtained from a man older than 75 with acute or convalescent COVID-19. The chain's CDR3 is CASASGVLEEQYF. CDR3 sequence (DNA): TGTGCCAGCGCGTCGGGGGTTCTTGAGGAGCAGTACTTC.